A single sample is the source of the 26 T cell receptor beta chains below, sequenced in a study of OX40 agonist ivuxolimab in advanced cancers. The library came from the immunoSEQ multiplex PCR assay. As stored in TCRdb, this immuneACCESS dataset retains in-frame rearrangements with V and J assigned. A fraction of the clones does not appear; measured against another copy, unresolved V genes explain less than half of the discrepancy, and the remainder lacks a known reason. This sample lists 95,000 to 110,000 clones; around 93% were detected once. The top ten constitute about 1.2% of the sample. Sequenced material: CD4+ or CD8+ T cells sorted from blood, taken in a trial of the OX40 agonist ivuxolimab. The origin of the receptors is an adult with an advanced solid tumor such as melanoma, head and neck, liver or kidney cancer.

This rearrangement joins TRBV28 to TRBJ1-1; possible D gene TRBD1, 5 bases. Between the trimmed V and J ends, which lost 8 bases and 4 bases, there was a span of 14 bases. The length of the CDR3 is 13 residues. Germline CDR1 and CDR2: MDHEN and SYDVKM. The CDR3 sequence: CASGGTKGTEAFF. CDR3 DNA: TGTGCCAGCGGGGGGACCAAGGGCACTGAAGCTTTCTTT.

The CDR3 region is CASRRRTDSNQPQHF. The CDR3 DNA reads TGTGCCAGCAGACGAAGGACAGATAGCAATCAGCCCCAGCATTTT. This chain connects TRBV28 to TRBJ1-5; perhaps TRBD1 as D (6 bases). The V end lost 6 bases, the J end lost 0 bases, and 12 bases lay between the germline ends. CDR1 is MDHEN, CDR2 SYDVKM, per germline. The CDR3 is 15 residues long. Full variable domain (remainder filled in from reference TRBV28 and TRBJ1-5): DVKVTQSSRYLVKRTGEKVFLECVQDMDHENMFWYRQDPGLGLRLIYFSYDVKMKEKGDIPEGYSVSREKKERFSLILESASTNQTSMYLCASRRRTDSNQPQHFGDGTRLSIL.

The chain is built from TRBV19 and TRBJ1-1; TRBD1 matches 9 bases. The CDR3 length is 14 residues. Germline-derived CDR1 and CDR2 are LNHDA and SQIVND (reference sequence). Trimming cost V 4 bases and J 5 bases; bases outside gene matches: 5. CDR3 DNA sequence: TGTGCCAGTAGTAGGGGACAGGGAAGGACTGAAGCTTTCTTT. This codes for CASSRGQGRTEAFF. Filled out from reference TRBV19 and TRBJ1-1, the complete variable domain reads DGGITQSPKYLFRKEGQNVTLSCEQNLNHDAMYWYRQDPGQGLRLIYYSQIVNDFQKGDIAEGYSVSREKKESFPLTVTSAQKNPTAFYLCASSRGQGRTEAFFGQGTRLTVV.

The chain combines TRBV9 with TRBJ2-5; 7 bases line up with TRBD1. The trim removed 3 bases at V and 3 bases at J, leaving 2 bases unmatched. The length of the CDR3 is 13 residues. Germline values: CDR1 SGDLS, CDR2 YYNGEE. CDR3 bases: TGTGCCAGCAGCGCTGGGACAGAAGAGACCCAGTACTTC. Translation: CASSAGTEETQYF.

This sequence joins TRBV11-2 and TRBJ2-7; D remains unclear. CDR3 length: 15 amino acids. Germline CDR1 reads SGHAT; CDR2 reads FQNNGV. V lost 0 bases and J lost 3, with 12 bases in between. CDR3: CASSLDSTPGYEQYF. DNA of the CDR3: TGTGCCAGCAGCTTAGATAGCACACCCGGCTACGAGCAGTACTTC.

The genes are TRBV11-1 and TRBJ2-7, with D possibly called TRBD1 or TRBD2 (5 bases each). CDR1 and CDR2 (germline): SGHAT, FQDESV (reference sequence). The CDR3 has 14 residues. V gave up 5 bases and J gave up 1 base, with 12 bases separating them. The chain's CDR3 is CASSPGRRSYEQYF. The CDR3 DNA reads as TGTGCCAGCAGCCCGGGACGGAGATCCTACGAGCAGTACTTC.

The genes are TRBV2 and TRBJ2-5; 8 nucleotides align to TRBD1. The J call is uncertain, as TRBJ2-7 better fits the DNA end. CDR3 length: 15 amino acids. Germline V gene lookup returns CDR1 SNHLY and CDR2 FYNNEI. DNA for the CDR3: TGTGCCAGCAGGGCTGACAGGGGACTGCCCTACGAGCAGTACTTC. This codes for CASRADRGLPYEQYF.

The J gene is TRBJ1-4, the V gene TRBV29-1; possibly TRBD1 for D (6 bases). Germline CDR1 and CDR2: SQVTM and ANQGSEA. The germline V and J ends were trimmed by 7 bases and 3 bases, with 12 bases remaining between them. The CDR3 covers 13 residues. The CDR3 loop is CSALQGANEKLFF. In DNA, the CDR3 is TGCAGCGCATTACAGGGAGCTAATGAAAAACTGTTTTTT.

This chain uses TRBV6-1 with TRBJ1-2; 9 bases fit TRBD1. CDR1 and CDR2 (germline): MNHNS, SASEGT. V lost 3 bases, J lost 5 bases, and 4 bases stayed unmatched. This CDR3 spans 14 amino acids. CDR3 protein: CASSEGQGAYGYTF. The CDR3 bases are TGTGCCAGCAGTGAGGGACAGGGAGCTTATGGCTACACCTTC.

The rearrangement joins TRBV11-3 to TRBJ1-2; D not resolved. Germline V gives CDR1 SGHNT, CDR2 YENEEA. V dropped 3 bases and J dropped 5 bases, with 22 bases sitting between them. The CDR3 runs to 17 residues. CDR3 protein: CASSFGRTVTDGYGYTF. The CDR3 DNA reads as TGTGCCAGCAGCTTCGGCAGAACAGTTACCGATGGGTATGGCTACACCTTC.

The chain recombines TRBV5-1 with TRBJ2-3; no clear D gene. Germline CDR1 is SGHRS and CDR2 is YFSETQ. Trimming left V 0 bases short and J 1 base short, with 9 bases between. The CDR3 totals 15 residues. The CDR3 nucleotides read TGCGCCAGCAGCTTGGAAGCCAGACGCACAGATACGCAGTATTTT. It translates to CASSLEARRTDTQYF.

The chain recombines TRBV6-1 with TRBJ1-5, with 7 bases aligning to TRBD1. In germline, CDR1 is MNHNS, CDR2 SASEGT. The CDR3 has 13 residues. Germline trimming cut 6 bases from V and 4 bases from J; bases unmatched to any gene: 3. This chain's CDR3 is CASRDRSNQPQHF. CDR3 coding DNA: TGTGCCAGCAGGGACAGGAGTAATCAGCCCCAGCATTTT.

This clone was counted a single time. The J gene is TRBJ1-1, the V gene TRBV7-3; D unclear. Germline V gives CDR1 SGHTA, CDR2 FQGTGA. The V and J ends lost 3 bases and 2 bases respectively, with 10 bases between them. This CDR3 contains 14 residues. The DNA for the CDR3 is TGTGCCAGCAGCTTTGTCCGAGTCAACACTGAAGCTTTCTTT. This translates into CASSFVRVNTEAFF.

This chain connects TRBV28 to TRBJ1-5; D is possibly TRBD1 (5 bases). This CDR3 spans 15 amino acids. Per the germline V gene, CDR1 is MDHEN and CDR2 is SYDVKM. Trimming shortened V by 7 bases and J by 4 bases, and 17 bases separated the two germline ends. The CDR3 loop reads CASTIPREVNQPQHF. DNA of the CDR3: TGTGCCAGCACAATCCCCAGGGAAGTTAATCAGCCCCAGCATTTT. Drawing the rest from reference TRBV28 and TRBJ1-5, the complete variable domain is DVKVTQSSRYLVKRTGEKVFLECVQDMDHENMFWYRQDPGLGLRLIYFSYDVKMKEKGDIPEGYSVSREKKERFSLILESASTNQTSMYLCASTIPREVNQPQHFGDGTRLSIL.

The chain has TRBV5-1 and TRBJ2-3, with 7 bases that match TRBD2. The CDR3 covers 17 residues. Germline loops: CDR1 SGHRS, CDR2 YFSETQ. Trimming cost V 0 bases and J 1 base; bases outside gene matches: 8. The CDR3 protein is CASSLVALGRGTDTQYF. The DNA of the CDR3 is TGCGCCAGCAGCTTGGTAGCGTTAGGGAGGGGCACAGATACGCAGTATTTT.

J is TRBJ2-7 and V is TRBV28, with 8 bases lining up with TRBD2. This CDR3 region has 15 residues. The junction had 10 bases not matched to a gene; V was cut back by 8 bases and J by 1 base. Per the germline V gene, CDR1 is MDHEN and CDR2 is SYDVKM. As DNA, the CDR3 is TGTGCCAGCTTCGTTTCAGGCGGGAGGTCCTACGAGCAGTACTTC. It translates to CASFVSGGRSYEQYF.

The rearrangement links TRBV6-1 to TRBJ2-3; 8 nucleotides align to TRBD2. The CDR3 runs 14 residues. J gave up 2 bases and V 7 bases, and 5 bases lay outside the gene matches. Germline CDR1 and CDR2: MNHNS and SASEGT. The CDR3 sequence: CASTIAGLTDTQYF. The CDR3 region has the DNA TGTGCCAGCACGATAGCGGGGCTCACAGATACGCAGTATTTT.

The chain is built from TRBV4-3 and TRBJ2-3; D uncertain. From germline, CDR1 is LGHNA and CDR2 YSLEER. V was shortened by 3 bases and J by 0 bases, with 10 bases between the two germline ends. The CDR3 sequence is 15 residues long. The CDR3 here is CASSQLHTSTDTQYF. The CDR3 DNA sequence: TGCGCCAGCAGCCAGCTCCACACTAGCACAGATACGCAGTATTTT.

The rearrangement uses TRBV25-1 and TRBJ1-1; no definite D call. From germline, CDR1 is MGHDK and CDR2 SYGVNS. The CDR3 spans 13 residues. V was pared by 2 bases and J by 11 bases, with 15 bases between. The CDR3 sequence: CASSERDTPDAFF. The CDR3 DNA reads TGTGCCAGCAGTGAAAGGGATACACCGGATGCTTTCTTT.

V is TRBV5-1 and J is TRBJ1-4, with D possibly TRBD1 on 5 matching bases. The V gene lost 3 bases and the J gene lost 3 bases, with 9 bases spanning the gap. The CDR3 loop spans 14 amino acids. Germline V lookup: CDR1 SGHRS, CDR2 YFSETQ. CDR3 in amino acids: CASSSLGANEKLFF. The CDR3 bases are TGCGCCAGCAGCTCCCTAGGGGCTAATGAAAAACTGTTTTTT.

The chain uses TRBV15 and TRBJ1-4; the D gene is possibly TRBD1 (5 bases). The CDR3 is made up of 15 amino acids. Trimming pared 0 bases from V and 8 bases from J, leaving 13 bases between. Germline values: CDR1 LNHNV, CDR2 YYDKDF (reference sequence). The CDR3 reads CATSRDPGGGEKLFF. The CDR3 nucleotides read TGTGCCACCAGCAGAGATCCCGGGGGTGGAGAAAAACTGTTTTTT. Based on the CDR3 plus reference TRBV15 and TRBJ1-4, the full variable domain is DAMVIQNPRYQVTQFGKPVTLSCSQTLNHNVMYWYQQKSSQAPKLLFHYYDKDFNNEADTPDNFQSRRPNTSFCFLDIRSPGLGDTAMYLCATSRDPGGGEKLFFGSGTQLSVL.

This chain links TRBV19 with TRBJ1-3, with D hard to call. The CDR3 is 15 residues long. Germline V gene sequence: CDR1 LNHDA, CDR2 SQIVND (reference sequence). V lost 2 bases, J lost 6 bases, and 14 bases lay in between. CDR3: CASSIIEAGTNTIYF. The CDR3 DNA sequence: TGTGCCAGTAGTATAATCGAGGCAGGAACAAACACCATATATTTT.

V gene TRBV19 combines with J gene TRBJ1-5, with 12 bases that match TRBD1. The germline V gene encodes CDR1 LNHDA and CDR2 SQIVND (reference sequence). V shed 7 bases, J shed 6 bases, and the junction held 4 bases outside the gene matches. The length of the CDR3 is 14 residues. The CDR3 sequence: CASMGTGGPQPQHF. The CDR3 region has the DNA TGTGCCAGTATGGGGACAGGGGGCCCTCAGCCCCAGCATTTT.

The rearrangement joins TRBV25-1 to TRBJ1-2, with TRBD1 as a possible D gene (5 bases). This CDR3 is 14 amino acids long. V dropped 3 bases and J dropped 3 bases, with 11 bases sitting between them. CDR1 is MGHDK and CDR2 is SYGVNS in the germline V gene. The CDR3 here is CASSDPWGDYGYTF. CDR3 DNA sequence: TGTGCCAGCAGTGACCCCTGGGGCGACTATGGCTACACCTTC.

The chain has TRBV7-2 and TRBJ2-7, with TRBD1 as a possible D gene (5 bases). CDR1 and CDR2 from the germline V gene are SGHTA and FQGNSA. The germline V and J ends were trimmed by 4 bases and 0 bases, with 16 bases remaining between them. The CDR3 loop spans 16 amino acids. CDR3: CASSSRRGDSSYEQYF. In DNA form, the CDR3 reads TGTGCCAGCAGCTCCCGAAGGGGCGATAGCTCCTACGAGCAGTACTTC.

CDR3 protein: CASSTTGRTEAFF. In DNA, the CDR3 is TGTGCCAGCAGTACGACAGGGAGGACTGAAGCTTTCTTT. The chain uses TRBV7-9 and TRBJ1-1; 7 bases agree with TRBD1. The CDR3 is 13 amino acids. CDR1 SEHNR and CDR2 FQNEAQ come from the germline V gene (reference sequence). J gave up 5 bases and V 6 bases, and 6 bases lay outside the gene matches. The whole variable domain, remainder taken from reference TRBV7-9 and TRBJ1-1, is DTGVSQNPRHKITKRGQNVTFRCDPISEHNRLYWYRQTLGQGPEFLTYFQNEAQLEKSRLLSDRFSAERPKGSFSTLEIQRTEQGDSAMYLCASSTTGRTEAFFGQGTRLTVV.